The 5 T cell receptor beta chains listed next were all sequenced from one sample in a study of T-cell memory formation after mild COVID-19. TCRdb ran MiXCR on the 5' RACE reads and lists one entry per CDR3 protein. The sample lists more than 150,000 distinct CDR3 sequences, around 21% occurring once. Sequenced material: PBMCs or a T cell subset sorted from them (not recorded which). These receptors were obtained from an adult woman who had mild COVID-19 (a few samples of this study predate the infection). Cell type and time point are not known.

The chain has TRBV29-1 and TRBJ2-5; TRBD2 is a possible D gene (6 bases). CDR1 is SQVTM, CDR2 ANQGSEA, per germline. Trimming took off 2 bases at V and 5 bases at J, with 12 bases between the two ends. The CDR3 extends over 13 amino acids. The CDR3 sequence is CSVEMEGPETQYF. The CDR3 DNA follows: TGCAGCGTTGAAATGGAGGGCCCGGAGACCCAGTACTTC.

The rearrangement links TRBV9 to TRBJ1-5; D is uncertain. The CDR3 consists of 15 residues. Looked up from germline, CDR1 is SGDLS and CDR2 is YYNGEE. Trimming left V 3 bases short and J 5 bases short, with 15 bases between. CDR3 protein: CASSESPGEDQPQHF. The DNA of the CDR3 is TGTGCCAGCAGCGAGAGTCCCGGGGAAGATCAGCCCCAGCATTTT.

The chain joins TRBV4-3 to TRBJ2-7, with TRBD2 matching 8 bases. The CDR3 runs 14 residues. Germline lookup yields CDR1 LGHNA and CDR2 YSLEER. V was pared by 0 bases and J by 6 bases, with 4 bases of the junction left unmatched. CDR3 coding DNA: TGCGCCAGCAGCCAAGACTTAGCGGGACTCGAGCAGTACTTC. This encodes CASSQDLAGLEQYF.

This rearrangement joins TRBV18 to TRBJ2-1, with 11 bases that match TRBD2. Germline CDR1 is KGHSH and CDR2 is LQKENI. Trimming took 3 bases from V and 8 from J; bases not matched to a gene: 0. The CDR3 runs 13 residues. CDR3 residues: CASSPTSGDEQFF. The CDR3 bases are TGTGCCAGCTCACCGACTAGCGGGGATGAGCAGTTCTTC.

The rearrangement links TRBV27 to TRBJ2-7, with TRBD1 identical over 7 bases. The CDR3 has 13 residues. Germline V CDR1 and CDR2: MNHEY, SMNVEV (reference sequence). Trimming cost V 8 bases and J 2 bases; bases outside gene matches: 6. The DNA of the CDR3 is TGTGCCAGCGCCGAGGGGGCCACCTACGAGCAGTACTTC. Translated: CASAEGATYEQYF.